This T cell receptor (beta chain) was sequenced for a study of neoadjuvant anti-PD-1 for oral cavity cancer. TCRdb keeps only in-frame clones here, not all; method: immunoSEQ multiplex PCR. The sample records around 8,000 clones, about 62% being singletons. As for time point: after neoadjuvant nivolumab, at surgical resection. Between the trimmed V and J ends, which lost 4 bases and 5 bases, there was a span of 17 bases. Germline V gene sequence: CDR1 SGHRS, CDR2 YFSETQ. The CDR3 extends over 15 amino acids. The TCR originated in a person aged 40 to 85 with oral cavity squamous cell carcinoma. The sequencing used PBMCs, collected after nivolumab (anti-PD-1) treatment. The chain couples TRBV5-1 to TRBJ2-3, with TRBD1 as a possible D gene (6 bases). The CDR3 loop reads CASSGQRIGGDTQYF. Written as DNA, the CDR3 is TGCGCCAGCAGCGGCCAGCGTATAGGGGGAGATACGCAGTATTTT.